This TCR beta chain was recovered during a study of shared clonotypes between healthy human individuals. Study-wide results and caveats: Compared with memory subsets, naive subsets generally had larger estimated richness. Donor clonotype sharing was expected to depend on sequencing depth.

The split of CD4+ cells yielded CD45RA+ naive and CD45RA-negative memory subsets. The CDR3 consists of 16 residues. Between the trimmed V and J ends, which lost 0 bases and 2 bases, there was a span of 13 bases. Per germline, CDR1 SGHDN and CDR2 FVKESK. Measured with immunoSEQ multiplex PCR; TCRdb has only the in-frame clones, and not every one. There are roughly 2.5 million clones in the sample; 85% to 95% occur only once, and around 0.15% lies in the top ten. As regards this clone: As yet, its antigen is unknown.

This chain links TRBV14 with TRBJ2-5; a weak D match, TRBD2 (7 bases). This sequence was found in a man aged 18 to 30 in good health. The source material was naive CD4+ T cells sorted from blood. Subset defined: CD45RA+ positively selected. DNA for the CDR3: TGTGCCAGCAGCCAAGACCGGGGGGCGCAACAAGAGACCCAGTACTTC. It translates to CASSQDRGAQQETQYF. Supplemented by reference TRBV14 and TRBJ2-5, the full variable domain reads EAGVTQFPSHSVIEKGQTVTLRCDPISGHDNLYWYRRVMGKEIKFLLHFVKESKQDESGMPNNRFLAERTGGTYSTLKVQPAELEDSGVYFCASSQDRGAQQETQYFGPGTRLLVL.